Included here is one T cell receptor (beta chain) sequence, with context. Its antigen is currently unknown. Isolated PBMCs totaled at least 6 million in each sample. A second roughly 6 to 11 cycle PCR used barcoded and J-beta primers. TCRdb reprocessed the 5' RACE reads with MiXCR, giving one entry per CDR3 protein. This repertoire shows some 760,000 distinct CDR3 sequences, about 25% found once; its top ten account for roughly 9%. The data derive from a study of blood T cells in healthy people across ages. Findings and caveats of the study: Higher diversity, along with more naive CD4+ cells, distinguished long-lived donors from aged donors.

The V and J ends lost 3 bases and 0 bases respectively, with 26 bases between them. The CDR3 consists of 19 residues. In germline, CDR1 is DFQATT, CDR2 SNEGSKA (reference sequence). This sample also appeared in a second study, on T cells of mothers and their children. That source reports: The overlap seen between related mothers and children slightly exceeded that of unrelated pairs, though not significantly.

Source material: blood. This receptor was identified in a boy younger than 18 in good health. V gene TRBV20-1 combines with J gene TRBJ1-1; D perhaps matches TRBD1 (5 bases). The CDR3 loop is CSASIRDGLSPGVNTEAFF. DNA of the CDR3: TGCAGTGCTAGTATTCGGGATGGCCTAAGCCCGGGGGTGAACACTGAAGCTTTCTTT.